In this sample, the clone carrying this T cell receptor (beta chain) turned up a few times. The antigen is not known. Between the trimmed V and J ends, which lost 5 bases and 6 bases, there was a span of 6 bases. The CDR3 runs 11 residues. Looked up from germline, CDR1 is SGHTA and CDR2 is FQGNSA. PCR primers comprised 60 Vbeta and 13 Jbeta primers. This table comes from immunoSEQ multiplex PCR, and its TCRdb copy is limited to in-frame clones, with some not included. The sample holds hundreds of thousands of clones; about 77% are singletons and the top ten take under 0.6%. The sample originates from a study of cytomegalovirus exposure and HLA in healthy donors. Study results and caveats: In a later analysis, across HLA loci, associated TCR counts were highest for DRB1, lowest for HLA-C. Reportedly, cytomegalovirus status was diagnosed with high sensitivity and specificity.

Sequencing was performed on PBMCs. This rearrangement joins TRBV7-2 to TRBJ2-3, with unresolved D. This TCR derives from a boy younger than 18 in good health and CMV-seronegative. The CDR3 DNA reads as TGTGCCAGCAGCCCTCCGGATACGCAGTATTTT. It codes for CASSPPDTQYF.